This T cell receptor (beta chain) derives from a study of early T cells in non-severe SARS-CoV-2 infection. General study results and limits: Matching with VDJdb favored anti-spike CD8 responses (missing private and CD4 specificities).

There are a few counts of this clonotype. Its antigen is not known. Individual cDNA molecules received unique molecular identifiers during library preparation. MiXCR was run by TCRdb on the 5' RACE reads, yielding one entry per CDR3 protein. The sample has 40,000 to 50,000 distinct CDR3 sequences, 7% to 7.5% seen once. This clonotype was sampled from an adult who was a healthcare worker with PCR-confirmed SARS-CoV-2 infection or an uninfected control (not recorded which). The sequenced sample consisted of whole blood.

Written as DNA, the CDR3 is TGTGCCAGCAGGGCCTCGGGCCGCCTACTAGATACGCAGTATTTT. Its translation is CASRASGRLLDTQYF. The V gene is TRBV12-3 or TRBV12-4, the J gene TRBJ2-3; D call uncertain. Trimming removed 6 bases at V and 5 bases at J, with 18 bases between. This CDR3 has 15 amino acids.